A selection of T cell receptor beta chains follows, all from one sample in a study of blood T cells in healthy people across ages. TCRdb fed the 5' RACE reads into MiXCR, producing one record per CDR3 protein. The sample lists about 570,000 distinct CDR3 sequences, 25% to 30% occurring once. Source material: blood. All receptors derive from a woman aged 70-85 years in good health. Each CDR3 is given with its conserved first and last residue. Fields, in order: clone size, J gene, D gene, CDR3 length, V gene, CDR3 protein, CDR3 DNA. The D gene is left open where the match is weak. Rows may omit the clone size; those that give it use once, few, many or a size class.

few | TRBJ1-1 | - | 14 | TRBV20-1 | CSATLGAMNTEAFF | TGCAGTGCAACCCTGGGGGCAATGAACACTGAAGCTTTCTTT
- | TRBJ2-7 | TRBD1 | 15 | TRBV12-3/TRBV12-4 | CASTPDRASSYEQYF | TGTGCCAGCACCCCGGACAGGGCCTCATCCTACGAGCAGTACTTC
- | TRBJ2-5 | - | 14 | TRBV10-3 | CAIRPALDGETQYF | TGTGCCATCAGACCGGCCCTTGATGGAGAGACCCAGTACTTC
- | TRBJ2-7 | - | 17 | TRBV7-8 | CTSSLVGSTSRSYEQYF | TGTACCAGCAGCTTAGTTGGGTCCACTAGCCGCTCCTACGAGCAGTACTTC
- | TRBJ1-2 | - | 12 | TRBV6-5 | CASSYSRGSYTF | TGTGCCAGCAGTTACTCGAGGGGGAGCTACACCTTC
- | TRBJ2-4 | TRBD2 | 16 | TRBV20-1 | CSATLPAGADKNIQYF | TGCAGTGCTACCCTCCCAGCGGGGGCAGACAAAAACATTCAGTACTTC
few | TRBJ2-1 | TRBD2 | 17 | TRBV20-1 | CSATGTSGANSYNEQFF | TGCAGTGCTACAGGGACTAGCGGGGCTAACTCCTACAATGAGCAGTTCTTC
few | TRBJ2-1 | TRBD2 | 14 | TRBV28 | CASRGGGSYNEQFF | TGTGCCAGCAGGGGCGGGGGGTCATACAATGAGCAGTTCTTC
few | TRBJ2-3 | - | 17 | TRBV5-1 | CASSLVPGVLSTDTQYF | TGCGCCAGCAGCTTGGTCCCAGGGGTCCTATCCACAGATACGCAGTATTTT
- | TRBJ2-1 | TRBD1 | 18 | TRBV5-1 | CASSPARFQGASYNEQFF | TGCGCCAGCAGCCCGGCCCGGTTTCAGGGGGCTTCCTACAATGAGCAGTTCTTC
- | TRBJ1-2 | - | 15 | TRBV7-9 | CASSDAGAEIYGYTF | TGTGCCAGCAGCGATGCCGGGGCAGAAATCTATGGCTACACCTTC
few | TRBJ2-7 | - | 15 | TRBV18 | CASSPSRGDFYEQYF | TGTGCCAGCTCACCTTCTAGGGGAGACTTTTACGAGCAGTACTTC
few | TRBJ1-4 | - | 15 | TRBV12-3/TRBV12-4 | CASSPRRRANEKLFF | TGTGCCAGCAGCCCACGGCGACGCGCGAATGAAAAACTGTTTTTT
- | TRBJ2-5 | - | 13 | TRBV29-1 | CSVVRTVQETQYF | TGCAGCGTTGTCAGGACAGTCCAAGAGACCCAGTACTTC
- | TRBJ1-1 | - | 14 | TRBV28 | CASSFGNIRTEAFF | TGTGCCAGCAGTTTTGGGAATATTAGAACTGAAGCTTTCTTT
- | TRBJ1-4 | TRBD1 | 13 | TRBV10-3 | CAITGQINEKLFF | TGTGCCATCACGGGACAGATTAATGAAAAACTGTTTTTT
- | TRBJ1-2 | - | 13 | TRBV29-1 | CSVEPGSNYGYTF | TGCAGCGTTGAGCCCGGGTCTAACTATGGCTACACCTTC
many | TRBJ2-5 | TRBD1 | 16 | TRBV29-1 | CSGKPLSSGQQETQYF | TGCAGCGGCAAACCCCTTTCATCGGGACAGCAAGAGACCCAGTACTTC
few | TRBJ1-1 | - | 14 | TRBV24-1 | CATSSAGPDTEAFF | TGTGCCACCAGTTCTGCAGGGCCAGACACTGAAGCTTTCTTT
- | TRBJ1-5 | - | 16 | TRBV3-1 | CASSQDTVSGNQPQHF | TGTGCCAGCAGCCAAGATACGGTCTCGGGCAATCAGCCCCAGCATTTT
- | TRBJ1-1 | TRBD1 | 16 | TRBV10-3 | CAISGKLGQGGTEAFF | TGCGCCATCAGTGGTAAACTGGGACAGGGGGGGACTGAAGCTTTCTTT
- | TRBJ1-4 | TRBD1 | 15 | TRBV5-1 | CASSTQGQGNEKLFF | TGCGCCAGCAGCACACAGGGGCAGGGGAATGAAAAACTGTTTTTT
few | TRBJ1-2 | - | 16 | TRBV12-5 | CASGLASSGETYGYTF | TGTGCTAGTGGTTTGGCCTCGTCAGGTGAAACTTATGGCTACACCTTC
few | TRBJ2-7 | - | 12 | TRBV3-1 | CASSQWTYEQYF | TGTGCCAGCAGCCAGTGGACCTACGAGCAGTACTTC
- | TRBJ2-1 | TRBD2 | 16 | TRBV19 | CASSMGSGGNYNEQFF | TGTGCCAGTAGTATGGGTAGCGGGGGGAACTACAATGAGCAGTTCTTC
- | TRBJ2-3 | - | 14 | TRBV5-1 | CASSLASEADTQYF | TGCGCCAGCAGCTTGGCCAGTGAGGCAGATACGCAGTATTTT
- | TRBJ2-1 | TRBD2 | 17 | TRBV7-2 | CASSLAPGLAGFNEQFF | TGTGCCAGCAGCTTAGCACCGGGACTAGCGGGGTTCAATGAGCAGTTCTTC
- | TRBJ2-7 | - | 12 | TRBV29-1 | CSAEGGADEQYF | TGCAGCGCAGAAGGAGGGGCCGACGAGCAGTACTTC
- | TRBJ1-2 | TRBD1 | 14 | TRBV10-3 | CAISVQGAADGYTF | TGTGCCATCAGTGTACAGGGGGCAGCGGATGGCTACACCTTC
- | TRBJ1-6 | - | 16 | TRBV15 | CATSRDAASYNSPLHF | TGTGCCACCAGCAGAGATGCGGCCAGCTATAATTCACCCCTCCACTTT
few | TRBJ2-7 | TRBD1 | 12 | TRBV20-1 | CSAAGGGYEQYF | TGCAGTGCTGCAGGGGGCGGGTACGAGCAGTACTTC